The present T cell receptor (beta chain) was sequenced within a study of somatic mutations in cytotoxic T cells in rheumatoid arthritis. Study findings and constraints: The study found CD8+ clonality increased with age in rheumatoid arthritis patients, not healthy controls.

Authors' processing steps: Matches to published virus-specific TCRB sequences were rare among patient CD8+ clones larger than 1%. Data came from immunoSEQ multiplex PCR; TCRdb stores just in-frame clones and leaves some out. That table furnishes V, J and clone size, whereas the DNA furnished D and trimming. The sample shows 9,000 to 13,000 clones, 65% to 80% of them seen only once. CD4+ and CD8+ cells were isolated by positive magnetic bead selection, with purity checked by flow cytometry. Notes on this clone: Its antigen is unidentified.

The CDR3 has 12 residues. Germline CDR1 and CDR2: SEHNR and FQNEAQ (reference sequence). The V and J ends lost 3 bases and 6 bases respectively, with 9 bases between them. The chain carries TRBV7-9 and TRBJ2-7; possible D gene TRBD1, 6 bases. The TCR comes from an adult with rheumatoid arthritis. The sequencing sample was made of CD8+ T cells sorted from blood. CDR3 coding DNA: TGTGCCAGCAGCTTTGACAGGAGCGAGCAGTACTTC. It yields the protein CASSFDRSEQYF.